Following are 22 T cell receptor beta chains from one sample sequenced in a study of cytomegalovirus exposure and HLA in healthy donors. 13 Jbeta primers and 60 Vbeta primers were used for the PCR. This table comes from immunoSEQ multiplex PCR, and its TCRdb copy is limited to in-frame clones, with some not included. The profile shows about 130,000 clones, roughly three quarters of them singletons. Sequenced: PBMCs. Every receptor here comes from a man aged 25-45 years in good health and CMV-seronegative.

Relative to its sample, this clone is medium-sized. The V and J genes are TRBV19 and TRBJ1-5; no clear D. Germline CDR1 is LNHDA and CDR2 is SQIVND (reference sequence). V gave up 4 bases and J gave up 4 bases, with 8 bases separating them. The CDR3 is 13 amino acids. This chain's CDR3 is CASSTHSNQPQHF. The DNA for the CDR3 is TGTGCCAGTAGTACCCATAGTAATCAGCCCCAGCATTTT.

Comments on this clone: One end of the junction is discordant with germline, which a read error may explain. The chain's CDR3 is CSAPGSGGGVVF. CDR3 sequence (DNA): TGCAGCGCCCCGGGTAGCGGGGGTGGGGTGGTCTTC. The rearrangement uses TRBV29-1 and TRBJ2-1, with 9 positions matching TRBD2. The CDR3 loop spans 12 amino acids. The germline V gene encodes CDR1 SQVTM and CDR2 ANQGSEA.

The chain carries TRBV7-9 and TRBJ1-1, with D possibly TRBD1 on 5 matching bases. Germline CDR1 is SEHNR and CDR2 is FQNEAQ (reference sequence). This CDR3 is 12 amino acids long. V dropped 5 bases and J dropped 8 bases, with 12 bases sitting between them. This chain's CDR3 is CASSIRPGEAFF. The CDR3 bases are TGTGCCAGCAGCATCAGGCCAGGGGAAGCTTTCTTT.

The chain couples TRBV28 to TRBJ2-6, with D unresolved. CDR1 is MDHEN, CDR2 SYDVKM, per germline. V lost 2 bases and J lost 1, with 9 bases in between. The CDR3 spans 16 residues. CDR3 sequence: CASSLIIQSGANVLTF. CDR3 DNA: TGTGCCAGCAGTTTAATTATACAATCTGGGGCCAACGTCCTGACTTTC.

The chain carries TRBV5-4 and TRBJ1-2, with no clear D. Between the trimmed V and J ends, which lost 2 bases and 3 bases, there was a span of 14 bases. Germline assignment: CDR1 SGHNT and CDR2 YYREEE (reference sequence). The CDR3 sequence is 15 residues long. CDR3 in amino acids: CASSFGLAPDYGYTF. The CDR3 nucleotides read TGTGCCAGCAGCTTTGGACTGGCCCCAGACTATGGCTACACCTTC.

The chain combines TRBV10-3 with TRBJ2-7; 7 positions agree with TRBD1. Trimming cost V 5 bases and J 1 base; bases outside gene matches: 2. The length of the CDR3 is 13 residues. Germline CDR1 reads ENHRY; CDR2 reads SYGVKD. The DNA of the CDR3 is TGTGCCATCAGTCAGACAGGGTCCTACGAGCAGTACTTC. This codes for CAISQTGSYEQYF.

The rearrangement uses TRBV11-2 and TRBJ1-4, with 8 positions matching TRBD1. The CDR3 extends over 15 amino acids. Trimming at V came to 5 bases and at J to 2 bases, leaving 4 bases not matched to a gene. Germline V gives CDR1 SGHAT, CDR2 FQNNGV. The CDR3 DNA reads as TGTGCCAGCAGCGCAAGACAGGGGACTAATGAAAAACTGTTTTTT. Encoded protein: CASSARQGTNEKLFF.

The rearrangement links TRBV19 to TRBJ2-3; 9 bases fit TRBD1. V lost 6 bases, J lost 0 bases, and 4 bases stayed unmatched. CDR1 is LNHDA, CDR2 SQIVND, per germline (reference sequence). The CDR3 covers 15 residues. CDR3 protein: CASRDRGMSTDTQYF. CDR3 sequence (DNA): TGTGCCAGTAGGGACAGGGGAATGAGCACAGATACGCAGTATTTT. The variable domain in full, with the rest retrieved from reference TRBV19 and TRBJ2-3, is DGGITQSPKYLFRKEGQNVTLSCEQNLNHDAMYWYRQDPGQGLRLIYYSQIVNDFQKGDIAEGYSVSREKKESFPLTVTSAQKNPTAFYLCASRDRGMSTDTQYFGPGTRLTVL.

The genes are TRBV10-3 and TRBJ1-1; D is perhaps TRBD1 (5 bases). The CDR3 is made up of 15 amino acids. Trimming removed 4 bases at V and 4 bases at J, with 16 bases between. Germline lookup yields CDR1 ENHRY and CDR2 SYGVKD. CDR3 residues: CAISGGGLLGTEAFF. The CDR3 coding sequence is TGTGCCATCAGTGGTGGGGGGTTGTTAGGCACTGAAGCTTTCTTT.

The chain is built from TRBV2 and TRBJ2-2; 8 bases are shared with TRBD2. V gave up 4 bases and J gave up 3 bases; unmatched junction bases: 4. Germline-derived CDR1 and CDR2 are SNHLY and FYNNEI. The CDR3 is 15 amino acids. Here the CDR3 reads CASSGGGSDTGELFF. The DNA of the CDR3 is TGTGCCAGCAGTGGCGGGGGGAGCGACACCGGGGAGCTGTTTTTT.

The chain recombines TRBV6-6 with TRBJ2-7, with 11 positions matching TRBD2. V trimming: 7 bases; J trimming: 5 bases; junction bases outside the gene matches: 7. The V gene's germline CDR1 is MNHNY and CDR2 SVGAGI (reference sequence). This CDR3 has 14 amino acids. Written as DNA, the CDR3 is TGTGCCAGCAACCCTAGCGGGAGGAGAAACGAGCAGTACTTC. Protein: CASNPSGRRNEQYF.

The J gene is TRBJ1-5, the V gene TRBV28; D is undetermined. The V and J ends lost 8 bases and 0 bases respectively, with 5 bases between them. The CDR3 covers 12 residues. Germline CDR1 reads MDHEN; CDR2 reads SYDVKM. CDR3 nucleotides: TGTGCCAGCGAGGATAGCAATCAGCCCCAGCATTTT. It codes for CASEDSNQPQHF.

This chain uses TRBV18 with TRBJ1-1; D perhaps matches TRBD1 (5 bases). Germline V gene sequence: CDR1 KGHSH, CDR2 LQKENI. CDR3 size: 14 residues. V lost 3 bases to trimming and J lost 1 base, with 9 bases between them. The chain's CDR3 is CASSPRGQNTEAFF. The CDR3 DNA sequence: TGTGCCAGCTCACCTAGGGGTCAGAACACTGAAGCTTTCTTT.

The gene calls are TRBV7-8 and TRBJ2-1; 12 positions agree with TRBD2. CDR1 and CDR2 from the germline V gene are SGHVS and FQNEAQ. This CDR3 comprises 16 residues. Trimming cost V 5 bases and J 9 bases; bases outside gene matches: 11. The CDR3: CASSPGLAGPASEQFF. As DNA, the CDR3 is TGTGCCAGCAGCCCCGGACTAGCGGGGCCCGCAAGTGAGCAGTTCTTC.

V gene TRBV28 combines with J gene TRBJ1-1; the match to TRBD1 covers 9 bases. This CDR3 contains 14 residues. CDR1 and CDR2 from the germline V gene are MDHEN and SYDVKM. With 5 bases clipped from V and 5 bases from J, the junction kept 6 bases outside the gene matches. For the CDR3, the DNA is TGTGCCAGCAGTATTGGACAGGGGAGGACTGAAGCTTTCTTT. Its protein product is CASSIGQGRTEAFF.

This chain connects TRBV19 to TRBJ1-1, with D perhaps TRBD1 (5 bases). This CDR3 has 13 amino acids. V was clipped by 11 bases and J by 1 base, with 14 bases between them. Germline V gene data show CDR1 as LNHDA and CDR2 as SQIVND (reference sequence). Here the CDR3 DNA reads TGTGCCTCCTCAAGCGGGGGGAACACTGAAGCTTTCTTT. Residues: CASSSGGNTEAFF.

Regarding this clone: The sample carries other DNA sequences with the same CDR3. The chain employs TRBV10-3 and TRBJ2-7; TRBD2 agrees at 9 bases. CDR1 is ENHRY, CDR2 SYGVKD, per germline. J lost 1 base, V lost 0 bases, and 4 bases had no gene match. This CDR3 has 16 amino acids. CDR3 coding DNA: TGTGCCATCAGTGAGTCTGGCGGGAGGGGGTCCTACGAGCAGTACTTC. It translates to CAISESGGRGSYEQYF.

The sample holds one count of this clone. The rearrangement joins TRBV5-1 to TRBJ2-5; a weak D match, TRBD2 (6 bases). V was cut by 4 bases and J by 4 bases, with 8 bases left in between. CDR3 size: 12 residues. The germline V gene encodes CDR1 SGHRS and CDR2 YFSETQ. The CDR3 region is CASSTEGETQYF. The CDR3 coding sequence is TGCGCCAGCAGCACGGAGGGAGAGACCCAGTACTTC.

V is TRBV6-1 and J is TRBJ2-3; 7 bases match TRBD2. The CDR3 covers 15 residues. J lost 4 bases, V lost 5 bases, and 9 bases had no gene match. From germline, CDR1 is MNHNS and CDR2 SASEGT. The CDR3 nucleotides are TGTGCCAGCAGTAGGGTGGGAGGGCAATCAGATACGCAGTATTTT. Residues: CASSRVGGQSDTQYF.

This sequence joins TRBV28 and TRBJ1-2; TRBD1 matches 9 bases. In germline, CDR1 is MDHEN, CDR2 SYDVKM. After removal of 5 bases from V and 7 bases from J, the junction contained 8 bases not matched to a gene. CDR3 length: 14 residues. The CDR3 is CASSPGQGRAGYTF. CDR3 in DNA: TGTGCCAGCAGTCCCGGACAGGGGAGGGCTGGCTACACCTTC.

Here the CDR3 DNA reads TGTGCCAGTAGTACACAGGTGTACTACGCAGAGCAGTACTTC. This translates into CASSTQVYYAEQYF. V is TRBV19 and J is TRBJ2-5; maybe TRBD1 (5 bases). CDR1 and CDR2 from the germline V gene are LNHDA and SQIVND (reference sequence). This CDR3 region has 14 residues. The germline V and J ends were trimmed by 4 bases and 11 bases, with 20 bases remaining between them.

This clone showed up just a few times. The V and J genes are TRBV10-2 and TRBJ1-1, with TRBD1 as a possible D gene (5 bases). CDR1 is WSHSY, CDR2 SAAADI, per germline. V lost 0 bases to trimming and J lost 8 bases, with 10 bases between them. The CDR3 covers 13 residues. CDR3 in DNA: TGCGCCAGCAGTGAGTCGGAAAGGGGCGAAGCTTTCTTT. Translating gives CASSESERGEAFF.